Following are 25 T cell receptor beta chains from one sample sequenced in a study of beta chain features in type 1 diabetes. The isolated RNA, all of it, was reverse transcribed, so expressed TCRB transcripts were what got sequenced. Only in-frame clones appear in the TCRdb table, and some are missing; sequencing was by immunoSEQ multiplex PCR. The sample includes about 38,000 clones, about two thirds of them seen just once. The sequenced sample was Tregs from blood. These receptors originate from a woman younger than 45 in good health.

This chain uses TRBV2 with TRBJ2-1; D unresolved. The V gene lost 11 bases and the J gene lost 10 bases, with 12 bases spanning the gap. Germline-derived CDR1 and CDR2 are SNHLY and FYNNEI. The CDR3 has 10 amino acids. Here the CDR3 DNA reads TGTGCCCCGATAGCTGACGAGCAGTTCTTC. This sequence encodes CAPIADEQFF.

This sequence joins TRBV7-9 and TRBJ1-1; unclear D gene. Trimming took 1 base from V and 6 from J, leaving 9 bases between them. The CDR3 is 13 amino acids. CDR1 and CDR2 (germline): SEHNR, FQNEAQ (reference sequence). The CDR3 bases are TGTGCCAGCAGCTTAGGTCGGGTCGCTGAAGCTTTCTTT. Protein sequence: CASSLGRVAEAFF.

The chain links TRBV29-1 to TRBJ2-3; 8 nucleotides line up with TRBD2. The CDR3 is 14 amino acids. Germline lookup yields CDR1 SQVTM and CDR2 ANQGSEA. V lost 3 bases, J lost 2 bases, and 4 bases stayed unmatched. CDR3 bases: TGCAGCGTTGACCGTAGCGGGAACACAGATACGCAGTATTTT. Translating gives CSVDRSGNTDTQYF.

A few counts support this clone. This chain joins TRBV6-6 and TRBJ2-7, with 7 bases aligning to TRBD1. In germline, CDR1 is MNHNY, CDR2 SVGAGI (reference sequence). The V segment lost 6 bases and the J segment 7 bases; nucleotides outside the gene matches: 9. The CDR3 totals 13 residues. This chain's CDR3 is CASRHDRAGEQYF. The CDR3 coding sequence is TGTGCCAGCAGACACGACAGGGCGGGTGAGCAGTACTTC.

This clone appeared a few times. V is TRBV30 and J is TRBJ2-1, with 7 bases that match TRBD2. The V gene end was trimmed by 1 base and the J gene end by 6 bases; junction bases not matched to a gene: 12. This CDR3 spans 16 amino acids. CDR1 is GTSNPN and CDR2 is SVGIG in the germline V gene (reference sequence). DNA of the CDR3: TGTGCCTGGAGTGGGTGGACTGGGAGGGCGTCCAATGAGCAGTTCTTC. Encoded protein: CAWSGWTGRASNEQFF.

This clone was detected a few times. The V call is TRBV28, the J call TRBJ2-1, with 7 bases aligning to TRBD2. This CDR3 has 16 residues. The V gene end was trimmed by 7 bases and the J gene end by 3 bases; junction bases not matched to a gene: 12. Germline assignment: CDR1 MDHEN and CDR2 SYDVKM. CDR3 coding DNA: TGTGCCAGCAACCCGCGGGCGGGGGTAATCTACAATGAGCAGTTCTTC. Translation gives CASNPRAGVIYNEQFF.

The chain employs TRBV19 and TRBJ1-1; the match to TRBD1 covers 7 bases. Trimming took 5 bases from V and 7 from J; bases not matched to a gene: 13. CDR1 is LNHDA, CDR2 SQIVND, per germline (reference sequence). The CDR3 has 15 amino acids. The CDR3 loop is CASSPRQTGLLEAFF. In DNA form, the CDR3 reads TGTGCCAGTAGTCCCCGACAGACAGGGTTGCTTGAAGCTTTCTTT.

The chain links TRBV2 to TRBJ2-7; 7 bases match TRBD1. V lost 2 bases, J lost 3 bases, and 4 bases stayed unmatched. This CDR3 is built from 14 residues. Germline V lookup: CDR1 SNHLY, CDR2 FYNNEI. CDR3: CASSERDRVYEQYF. The CDR3 DNA reads as TGTGCCAGCAGTGAACGTGACAGGGTCTACGAGCAGTACTTC.

Comment on this clone: An end of the junction does not agree with germline; a read error may underlie this. The rearrangement joins TRBV7-8 to TRBJ2-1; 14 bases fit TRBD2. The CDR3 covers 12 residues. Per the germline V gene, CDR1 is SGHVS and CDR2 is FQNEAQ. In DNA form, the CDR3 reads TGTGCCAGCAGCGGGACTAGCGGGAGTCGTGTCTTC. It yields the protein CASSGTSGSRVF.

This clone was observed a handful of times. This chain uses TRBV29-1 with TRBJ1-1; D is uncertain. The V end was cut by 7 bases, the J end by 4 bases, with 13 bases between. The CDR3 is 12 residues long. Germline values: CDR1 SQVTM, CDR2 ANQGSEA. CDR3 region: CSAGPLGTEAFF. The CDR3 region has the DNA TGCAGCGCTGGGCCCTTGGGCACTGAAGCTTTCTTT.

The chain is built from TRBV29-1 and TRBJ2-2, with a weak D call TRBD2 (5 bases). CDR1 and CDR2 from the germline V gene are SQVTM and ANQGSEA. This CDR3 spans 16 amino acids. V gave up 0 bases and J gave up 0 bases, with 11 bases separating them. This CDR3 is CSVEDRKRTNTGELFF. CDR3 bases: TGCAGCGTTGAAGATAGGAAGCGGACGAACACCGGGGAGCTGTTTTTT.

The V and J genes are TRBV28 and TRBJ2-7; 7 bases fit TRBD2. The V and J ends lost 6 bases and 3 bases, in that order; junction bases with no gene match: 11. Germline V gene data show CDR1 as MDHEN and CDR2 as SYDVKM. The CDR3 contains 15 residues. In DNA form, the CDR3 reads TGTGCCAGCAGCCCCGGGGGAGGGGCGATCTACGAGCAGTACTTC. Protein product: CASSPGGGAIYEQYF.

This clone was recorded a few times. The chain has TRBV5-1 and TRBJ1-1, with D perhaps TRBD1 (6 bases). Germline-derived CDR1 and CDR2 are SGHRS and YFSETQ. Trimming cost V 2 bases and J 3 bases, with 11 bases left between them. The CDR3 length is 14 residues. CDR3 residues: CASSFNGQHTEAFF. Written as DNA, the CDR3 is TGCGCCAGCAGCTTTAACGGACAGCACACTGAAGCTTTCTTT.

The V and J genes are TRBV11-2 and TRBJ2-2; tentatively, D is TRBD2 (6 bases). Germline V gene sequence: CDR1 SGHAT, CDR2 FQNNGV. CDR3 length: 13 amino acids. The CDR3: CAAPGANTGELFF. The CDR3 DNA reads TGTGCAGCCCCGGGGGCGAACACCGGGGAGCTGTTTTTT. Full variable domain (remainder filled in from reference TRBV11-2 and TRBJ2-2): EAGVAQSPRYKIIEKRQSVAFWCNPISGHATLYWYQQILGQGPKLLIQFQNNGVVDDSQLPKDRFSAERLKGVDSTLKIQPAKLEDSAVYLCAAPGANTGELFFGEGSRLTVL.

The chain employs TRBV7-2 and TRBJ1-1, with TRBD1 identical over 7 bases. J was trimmed by 3 bases and V by 5 bases; bases with no gene match: 3. The germline V gene encodes CDR1 SGHTA and CDR2 FQGNSA. There are 13 residues in the CDR3. The CDR3 bases are TGTGCCAGCAGCGTCGGACAGGACACTGAAGCTTTCTTT. Amino acid sequence: CASSVGQDTEAFF.

V usage is TRBV7-2 and J usage is TRBJ2-5; maybe TRBD2 (5 bases). The DNA end is more similar to TRBJ2-7, so the J call may be wrong. The CDR3 is 15 amino acids. Germline CDR1 reads SGHTA; CDR2 reads FQGNSA. The CDR3 loop is CASSLQGTRFHEQYF. As DNA, the CDR3 is TGTGCCAGCAGCCTCCAAGGCACTAGATTCCACGAGCAGTACTTC.

The J gene is TRBJ2-1, the V gene TRBV18, with 7 bases aligning to TRBD2. The CDR3 consists of 13 residues. Per germline, CDR1 KGHSH and CDR2 LQKENI. The V gene end was trimmed by 0 bases and the J gene end by 8 bases; junction bases not matched to a gene: 1. CDR3 region: CASSPPTSDEQFF. Here the CDR3 DNA reads TGTGCCAGCTCACCACCCACTAGCGATGAGCAGTTCTTC.

The CDR3 region is CASSPRGGGYGYTF. CDR3 bases: TGTGCCAGCAGTCCCCGGGGGGGCGGCTATGGCTACACCTTC. V usage is TRBV27 and J usage is TRBJ1-2, with D possibly being TRBD1 (6 bases). Trimming left V 5 bases short and J 4 bases short, with 14 bases between. Germline-derived CDR1 and CDR2 are MNHEY and SMNVEV (reference sequence). The CDR3 runs to 14 residues.

The gene calls are TRBV7-2 and TRBJ1-2; D is perhaps TRBD1 (5 bases). The CDR3 is 17 residues long. V shed 3 bases and J shed 4 bases, with 21 bases lying between them. Germline CDR1 reads SGHTA; CDR2 reads FQGNSA. The CDR3 is CASSLSERQRWGYGYTF. The CDR3 DNA is TGTGCCAGCAGCTTGTCCGAAAGACAGCGCTGGGGCTATGGCTACACCTTC.

This clone was counted only a few times. The gene calls are TRBV7-9 and TRBJ2-1; TRBD2 matches at 8 bases. Germline lookup yields CDR1 SEHNR and CDR2 FQNEAQ (reference sequence). This CDR3 has 14 residues. The J segment lost 2 bases and the V segment lost 11 bases, leaving 8 bases of the junction unmatched. The CDR3 is CASEPAGAYNEQFF. CDR3 DNA sequence: TGTGCCTCCGAGCCAGCGGGAGCCTACAATGAGCAGTTCTTC. The full variable domain, in which reference TRBV7-9 and TRBJ2-1 provide the parts outside the CDR3, is DTGVSQNPRHKITKRGQNVTFRCDPISEHNRLYWYRQTLGQGPEFLTYFQNEAQLEKSRLLSDRFSAERPKGSFSTLEIQRTEQGDSAMYLCASEPAGAYNEQFFGPGTRLTVL.

The V and J genes are TRBV5-1 and TRBJ2-7, with D uncertain. CDR1 is SGHRS and CDR2 is YFSETQ in the germline V gene. Trimming took off 4 bases at V and 3 bases at J, with 5 bases between the two ends. The CDR3 has 11 residues. The CDR3 bases are TGCGCCAGCAGCGAGAACTACGAGCAGTACTTC. This encodes CASSENYEQYF.

CDR3 residues: CASSMMNLAGEQYF. The CDR3 nucleotides are TGTGCCAGTAGTATGATGAACCTAGCCGGGGAGCAGTACTTC. The J gene is TRBJ2-7, the V gene TRBV19; tentative D call: TRBD2 (5 bases). The CDR3 extends over 14 amino acids. Germline V lookup: CDR1 LNHDA, CDR2 SQIVND (reference sequence). Trimming cost V 3 bases and J 7 bases, with 16 bases left between them.

For this clone: It is likely a read error, because the conserved phenylalanine at the end of the CDR3 is missing. V usage is TRBV5-1 and J usage is TRBJ2-4, with TRBD2 matching over 8 bases. V gave up 0 bases and J gave up 2 bases; unmatched junction bases: 4. Germline V gene lookup returns CDR1 SGHRS and CDR2 YFSETQ. The CDR3 spans 16 residues. The CDR3 DNA sequence: TGCGCCAGCAGCTTGGCCGGGAGGGCTACCAAAAACATTCAGTACCTC. It codes for CASSLAGRATKNIQYL.

This sequence joins TRBV18 and TRBJ2-1, with D possibly matching TRBD2 (7 bases). Deletions cut 3 bases from V and 9 bases from J, with 24 bases between. Per the germline V gene, CDR1 is KGHSH and CDR2 is LQKENI. The CDR3 length is 17 residues. DNA for the CDR3: TGTGCCAGCTCACCTATGAGGGGGAGGGCCCAAGCGAGTGAGCAGTTCTTC. It is translated as CASSPMRGRAQASEQFF.

Remarks on this clone: A read error may produce the germline difference seen at one junction end. J is TRBJ2-1 and V is TRBV5-4; 10 bases are shared with TRBD2. CDR3 length: 16 residues. Germline values: CDR1 SGHNT, CDR2 YYREEE (reference sequence). The CDR3 DNA sequence: TGTGCCAGCAGCAGAAGCGGGAGGGTCTCCGACAATGAGCAGTTCTTC. It yields the protein CASSRSGRVSDNEQFF.